This TCR beta chain was observed in a study of T-cell memory formation after mild COVID-19 (dated by TCRdb to the early 2020s). With regard to the full study: TCR sequence clusters from the two donors were largely donor specific. Longitudinal TCRalpha and TCRbeta repertoire sequencing tracked T-cell clones expanding and contracting after mild COVID-19 in two donors. Two young, previously healthy adult volunteers, one female and one male, were included in the cohort. Results and caveats for the whole study, not just this receptor: The study included only a couple of mild cases, and larger cohorts that include severe cases with pre-infection samples were judged to be necessary. Contracting CD4+ clones were found mainly in CM and EM memory subsets, while CD8+ clones were enriched in EMRA. The second-wave clones that peaked on day 37 were not confirmed to be SARS-CoV-2 specific. Some responding clones were found in pre-infection memory, which suggests that pre-existing cross-reactive memory T cells took part in the SARS-CoV-2 response. Clones contracting from day 15 to 85 had balanced CD4/CD8 phenotypes, while a second wave expanding from day 15 to 37 was biased towards CD4+.

This clonotype was seen a single time. Its specific antigen is unknown. No per-base quality is available; no much larger clone lies one base away. Just one read gives weak support. Relative to germline, V is 8 bases shorter and J is 0 bases shorter, with 10 bases between their ends. Reading from cysteine to phenylalanine, the CDR3 counts 13 amino acids. Only the CDR3 DNA stays, 39 bases, in frame from base 1. CDR1 is given as SEHNR and CDR2 as FQNEAQ, both from the germline V gene (reference sequence). Ficoll-Paque density gradient centrifugation was used to isolate PBMCs. Sequencing instrument: Illumina NovaSeq 6000. cDNA libraries for TCRalpha and TCRbeta were prepared by 5'RACE using constant-segment primers, with sample barcodes and unique molecular identifiers added. RNA was extracted from every sample with Trizol reagent. The libraries were amplified in two PCR steps, and the second step added a second sample barcode and Illumina TruSeq adapters. Sequencing of libraries was performed on an Illumina NovaSeq with 2 x 150 bp paired-end reads. For the original study's pipeline: With migec v1.2.7, reads were demultiplexed and then collapsed into UMI-guided consensus sequences. Using mixcr v2.1.11, UMI consensuses were aligned to TRA and TRB V and J templates and then assembled into clonotypes. Clonotypes were classified as expanded or contracted when called significant by both edgeR and NoisET, with noise models trained on biological replicates. For edgeR calls, the cutoffs were a false discovery rate-adjusted p below 0.01 and a log2 fold-change threshold of 1. As an exploratory analysis of dynamics, max-normalized trajectories of the 1000 most abundant clonotypes were examined with PCA combined with hierarchical clustering. Separately sequenced CD4+ and CD8+ repertoires were used to assign a CD4 or CD8 phenotype to each responding clone. Clones were called with MiXCR by TCRdb after fastp trimmed the public reads at Q25, and only in-frame beta chains were retained. CDR3 protein duplicates are merged, each entry listing the most common genes and DNA. In this record, the V and J calls reflect TCRdb's handling and not the investigators' own analysis. The table for this sample lists nearly 110,000 distinct CDR3 sequences; roughly 12% of them were counted only once. The ten most abundant clones make up around 30% of the sample.

The source material was PBMCs or a T cell subset sorted from them (not recorded which). The rearranged segments are TRBV7-9 and TRBJ1-1, with a tentative D gene TRBD1 over 5 matching bases. The clonotype was recovered from an adult woman who had mild COVID-19 (a few samples of this study predate the infection). The sample titles of this study are shuffled in the database, so cell type and time point are left out; the donor was told from shared clones. The CDR3 region has the sequence CASVDSMNTEAFF. The DNA sequence is TGTGCCAGCGTTGACAGCATGAACACTGAAGCTTTCTTT.